One sample yielded the 9 T cell receptor beta chains listed below, sequenced in a study of blood T cell repertoires in COVID-19. Using immunoSEQ multiplex PCR, the repertoire was profiled, and TCRdb retains in-frame clones only, with some absent. This table holds 250,000 to 350,000 clones, over 75% found once. Sequenced: PBMCs or T cells enriched from blood (not recorded which). The receptors derive from a woman aged 25 to 45 who had recovered from COVID-19.

This rearrangement joins TRBV15 to TRBJ1-2; the match to TRBD1 covers 8 bases. V shed 0 bases and J 6 bases; nucleotides not matched to a gene: 15. Germline V gene sequence: CDR1 LNHNV, CDR2 YYDKDF (reference sequence). This CDR3 has 18 amino acids. This chain's CDR3 is CATSREPGQGMSENGYTF. The CDR3 bases are TGTGCCACCAGCAGAGAACCTGGACAGGGAATGAGTGAAAATGGCTACACCTTC.

This clone was recorded a few times. The chain recombines TRBV15 with TRBJ1-2; weak D call: TRBD1 (5 bases). V lost 1 base and J lost 8, with 17 bases in between. The germline V gene has CDR1 LNHNV and CDR2 YYDKDF (reference sequence). The CDR3 length is 15 residues. CDR3 sequence reads: CATSRVDGGEGGYTF. CDR3 in DNA: TGTGCCACCAGCAGAGTGGACGGGGGGGAAGGAGGCTACACCTTC.

This chain connects TRBV5-5 to TRBJ2-2, with 7 bases matching TRBD1. The CDR3 is 14 residues long. The germline V gene has CDR1 SGHKS and CDR2 YYEKEE (reference sequence). The trim removed 4 bases at V and 6 bases at J, leaving 6 bases unmatched. The CDR3 bases are TGTGCCAGCAGCCGACGACAGGGCTCCGGGGAGCTGTTTTTT. Translation gives CASSRRQGSGELFF.

The chain joins TRBV4-1 to TRBJ1-5; 7 bases line up with TRBD1. Germline V gene lookup returns CDR1 MGHRA and CDR2 YSYEKL. The CDR3 extends over 16 amino acids. Trimming removed 0 bases from V and 4 bases from J; junction bases left unmatched: 6. The CDR3 coding sequence is TGCGCCAGCAGCCAAGATCGGGCAGGGGGGAATCAGCCCCAGCATTTT. It specifies CASSQDRAGGNQPQHF.

In this sample, this clone turned up once. The chain uses TRBV15 and TRBJ2-1; 8 bases line up with TRBD1. Trimming at V came to 3 bases and at J to 9 bases, leaving 10 bases not matched to a gene. The CDR3 runs 15 residues. Germline CDR1 reads LNHNV; CDR2 reads YYDKDF (reference sequence). Here the CDR3 DNA reads TGTGCCACCAGCAGGGCAGGGGGCGGTGGGGGTGAGCAGTTCTTC. Translating it yields CATSRAGGGGGEQFF. The variable domain in full, completed from reference TRBV15 and TRBJ2-1, reads DAMVIQNPRYQVTQFGKPVTLSCSQTLNHNVMYWYQQKSSQAPKLLFHYYDKDFNNEADTPDNFQSRRPNTSFCFLDIRSPGLGDTAMYLCATSRAGGGGGEQFFGPGTRLTVL.

V usage is TRBV2 and J usage is TRBJ1-1; no clear D gene. This CDR3 is 13 amino acids long. Trimming took 2 bases from V and 4 from J, leaving 8 bases between them. CDR1 SNHLY and CDR2 FYNNEI come from the germline V gene. The CDR3 is CASSEFLSTEAFF. The CDR3 nucleotides are TGTGCCAGCAGTGAATTCTTGTCCACTGAAGCTTTCTTT.

The J gene is TRBJ2-1, the V gene TRBV13; D is perhaps TRBD2 (6 bases). This CDR3 is built from 16 residues. Germline V gene lookup returns CDR1 PRHDT and CDR2 FYEKMQ (reference sequence). V lost 2 bases, J lost 7 bases, and 18 bases lay in between. As DNA, the CDR3 is TGTGCCAGCAGCTTAATTCGGGAGACATCGTGGAATGAGCAGTTCTTC. Its translation: CASSLIRETSWNEQFF.

The rearrangement joins TRBV27 to TRBJ1-3; TRBD1 matches 8 bases. Germline trimming cut 5 bases from V and 7 bases from J; bases unmatched to any gene: 13. From germline, CDR1 is MNHEY and CDR2 SMNVEV (reference sequence). This CDR3 has 16 residues. CDR3 protein: CASSPGQGARGNTIYF. CDR3 bases: TGTGCCAGCAGTCCCGGTCAGGGGGCAAGGGGGAACACCATATATTTT.

The rearrangement uses TRBV3-1 (or the pseudogene TRBV3-2) and TRBJ2-1; D remains unclear. The CDR3 is 16 residues long. Trimming shortened V by 1 base and J by 6 bases, and 16 bases separated the two germline ends. The germline CDR1 and CDR2 sequences are LGHDT and YNNKEL (reference sequence). In DNA, the CDR3 is TGTGCCAGCAGCCAAGTTCTAACCGAACGCCGCAATGAGCAGTTCTTC. Protein: CASSQVLTERRNEQFF.